The 15 T cell receptor beta chains given below trace back to one sample, sequenced in a study of T cells in Graves' hyperthyroidism and ophthalmopathy. The TCR beta CDR3 regions underwent amplification using RNA transcripts as the source. HTBI primers were used for first-round RT-PCR of the TCR CDR3. TCRdb reprocessed the multiplex PCR reads via MiXCR and lists one record per CDR3 protein. The sample has hundreds of thousands of distinct CDR3 sequences; 24% are singletons. Sequencing was done on a sample of blood. The receptors were sampled from a woman in her thirties with Graves' ophthalmopathy.

This clonotype was recorded at least ten times. The rearrangement uses TRBV12-3 or TRBV12-4 and TRBJ2-5; TRBD1 agrees at 8 bases. The CDR3 totals 14 residues. Losses at the gene ends were 5 bases for V and 3 bases for J; bases not matched to a gene: 5. The CDR3 loop reads CASSTYRGEETQYF. Here the CDR3 DNA reads TGTGCCAGCAGTACATACAGGGGGGAAGAGACCCAGTACTTC.

The CDR3 DNA follows: TGTGCCAGCAGTTCACTAGCGGGAGCTGGGGCCAACGTCCTGACTTTC. Protein sequence: CASSSLAGAGANVLTF. The chain joins TRBV12-3 or TRBV12-4 to TRBJ2-6, with 11 nucleotides matching TRBD2. The CDR3 consists of 16 residues. V dropped 4 bases and J dropped 2; count of bases not matched to a gene: 1.

The gene calls are TRBV6-1 and TRBJ2-7, with 9 bases fitting TRBD2. Per germline, CDR1 MNHNS and CDR2 SASEGT. V lost 4 bases to trimming and J lost 2 bases; unmatched junction nucleotides: 9. CDR3 length: 16 amino acids. As DNA, the CDR3 is TGTGCCAGCAGTGTATGGACGGCTAGCGGGGCCTACGAGCAGTACTTC. This translates into CASSVWTASGAYEQYF.

This clonotype has a count of ten or more. The rearrangement joins TRBV19 to TRBJ1-1; no clear D gene. CDR3 length: 14 amino acids. Germline CDR1 reads LNHDA; CDR2 reads SQIVND (reference sequence). V lost 7 bases and J 0 bases, leaving 12 bases between the germline ends. The CDR3 DNA sequence: TGTGCCAGTAATTTGGGCGGGTTGAACACTGAAGCTTTCTTT. Encoded protein: CASNLGGLNTEAFF.

This clonotype was counted many times. This rearrangement joins TRBV7-2 to TRBJ1-5; D may be TRBD1 (5 bases). Germline CDR1 reads SGHTA; CDR2 reads FQGNSA. This CDR3 has 15 amino acids. Trimming pared 1 base from V and 7 bases from J, leaving 14 bases between. The CDR3 loop is CASSLVVGGEQPQHF. CDR3 bases: TGTGCCAGCAGCTTAGTCGTAGGAGGGGAACAGCCCCAGCATTTT. Together with reference TRBV7-2 and TRBJ1-5, the CDR3 gives the full variable domain: GAGVSQSPSNKVTEKGKDVELRCDPISGHTALYWYRQSLGQGLEFLIYFQGNSAPDKSGLPSDRFSAERTGGSVSTLTIQRTQQEDSAVYLCASSLVVGGEQPQHFGDGTRLSIL.

This clonotype was seen repeatedly, ten times or more. The chain combines TRBV6-5 with TRBJ1-3; D remains ambiguous. CDR1 is MNHEY, CDR2 SVGAGI, per germline. V was cut by 2 bases and J by 0 bases, with 11 bases left in between. There are 16 residues in the CDR3. CDR3 in DNA: TGTGCCAGCAGTTACAGTTGGCGGATCTCTGGAAACACCATATATTTT. It yields the protein CASSYSWRISGNTIYF.

This clonotype was counted at least ten times. This rearrangement joins TRBV4-3 to TRBJ1-1, with TRBD1 identical over 7 bases. Per germline, CDR1 LGHNA and CDR2 YSLEER. This CDR3 is built from 15 residues. With 0 bases clipped from V and 3 bases from J, the junction kept 4 bases outside the gene matches. The CDR3 sequence: CASSQDRDSDTEAFF. DNA for the CDR3: TGCGCCAGCAGCCAAGATAGGGACAGTGACACTGAAGCTTTCTTT.

J is TRBJ2-7 and V is TRBV2, with 9 bases matching TRBD2. V was clipped by 7 bases and J by 5 bases; unmatched bases: 12. Germline values: CDR1 SNHLY, CDR2 FYNNEI. This CDR3 has 15 residues. The CDR3 coding sequence is TGTGCCAGCACCGCGGGGGGGGCTCTCAGGAACGAGCAGTACTTC. The encoded protein is CASTAGGALRNEQYF.

This clonotype showed up many times. The chain recombines TRBV7-8 with TRBJ2-5, with D uncertain. Trimming took 3 bases from V and 7 from J, leaving 9 bases between them. The CDR3 runs 12 residues. The germline CDR1 and CDR2 sequences are SGHVS and FQNEAQ. CDR3 in DNA: TGTGCCAGCAGCTTTGTTGAGCGGACCCAGTACTTC. It specifies CASSFVERTQYF.

This clonotype showed up just a few times. The V and J genes are TRBV5-1 and TRBJ2-6; 11 bases are shared with TRBD2. V lost 2 bases and J lost 3; bases outside the gene matches: 4. This CDR3 is built from 17 residues. Germline V gene sequence: CDR1 SGHRS, CDR2 YFSETQ. The DNA for the CDR3 is TGCGCCAGCAGCTTTAGCGGGGGGGCACTTGGGGCCAACGTCCTGACTTTC. It specifies CASSFSGGALGANVLTF.

This clonotype appeared many times. The CDR3 nucleotides read TGTGCCAGTAGTACCGGGACAGTAACGCCTTCCTACTACGAGCAGTACTTC. Protein sequence: CASSTGTVTPSYYEQYF. The chain is built from TRBV19 and TRBJ2-7; 7 bases map to TRBD1. Germline V CDR1 and CDR2: LNHDA, SQIVND (reference sequence). Losses at the gene ends were 4 bases for V and 3 bases for J; bases not matched to a gene: 15. The CDR3 totals 17 residues.

The rearrangement joins TRBV10-1 to TRBJ2-5; 11 positions match TRBD2. Germline CDR1 reads WNHNN; CDR2 reads SYGVQD (reference sequence). CDR3 length equals 16 residues. Germline trimming cut 0 bases from V and 5 bases from J; bases unmatched to any gene: 5. The CDR3 reads CASSESAASGGETQYF. CDR3 nucleotides: TGCGCCAGCAGTGAGTCGGCGGCTAGCGGGGGGGAGACCCAGTACTTC.

Ten or more counts support this clonotype. The chain has TRBV28 and TRBJ1-5; possibly TRBD1 for D (6 bases). Deletions cut 5 bases from V and 8 bases from J, with 19 bases between. CDR1 is MDHEN and CDR2 is SYDVKM in the germline V gene. The CDR3 loop spans 15 amino acids. CDR3 region: CASSQTDVRGEPQHF. CDR3 nucleotide sequence: TGTGCCAGCAGTCAGACAGACGTCAGGGGAGAGCCCCAGCATTTT.

This clonotype has more than one count but fewer than ten. The V and J genes are TRBV28 and TRBJ2-7, with TRBD1 identical over 7 bases. The CDR3 contains 16 residues. Germline CDR1 and CDR2: MDHEN and SYDVKM. V lost 1 base and J lost 2; bases outside the gene matches: 8. The CDR3 DNA reads TGTGCCAGCAGTTTATACGAGACAGGGTTCCCCTACGAGCAGTACTTC. It is translated as CASSLYETGFPYEQYF.

This clonotype was counted a few times. The CDR3 coding sequence is TGTGCCAGCACCTCCGGACAGCTTCTCTCCTACGAGCAGTACTTC. Its protein product is CASTSGQLLSYEQYF. This chain uses TRBV12-3 or TRBV12-4 with TRBJ2-7; TRBD1 is a possible D gene (6 bases). CDR3 length equals 15 residues. V lost 7 bases to trimming and J lost 0 bases, with 16 bases between them.